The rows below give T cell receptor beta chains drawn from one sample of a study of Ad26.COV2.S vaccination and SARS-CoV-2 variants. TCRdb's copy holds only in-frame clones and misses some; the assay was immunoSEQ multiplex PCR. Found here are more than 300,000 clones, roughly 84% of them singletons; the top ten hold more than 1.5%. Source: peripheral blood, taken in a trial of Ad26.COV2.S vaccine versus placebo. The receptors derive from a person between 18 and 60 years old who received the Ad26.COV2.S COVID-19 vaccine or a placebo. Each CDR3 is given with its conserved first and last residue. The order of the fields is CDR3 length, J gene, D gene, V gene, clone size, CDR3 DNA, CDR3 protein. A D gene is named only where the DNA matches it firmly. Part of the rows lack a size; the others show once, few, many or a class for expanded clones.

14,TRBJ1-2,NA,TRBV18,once,TGTGCCAGCTCACCTCTCAGAGGCGCTGGGGGCTACACCTTC,CASSPLRGAGGYTF
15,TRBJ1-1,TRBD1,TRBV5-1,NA,TGCGCCAGCAGCCACTCCGGGACAGGGGGCACTGAAGCTTTCTTT,CASSHSGTGGTEAFF
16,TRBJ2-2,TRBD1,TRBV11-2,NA,TGTGCCGGACAAGATTGGGACAGCGAGAACACCGGGGAGCTGTTTTTT,CAGQDWDSENTGELFF
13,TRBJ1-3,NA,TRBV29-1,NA,TGCAGCGTTGAATCGAACTCTGGAAACACCATATATTTT,CSVESNSGNTIYF
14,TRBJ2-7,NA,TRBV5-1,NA,TGCGCCAGCAGCTCGTGGGGGGGCCAAGACGAGCAGTACTTC,CASSSWGGQDEQYF
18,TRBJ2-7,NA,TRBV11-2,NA,TGTGCCAGCAGCCAAAATGGGCCCAGATCGGGGTTCGCCTACGAGCAGTACTTC,CASSQNGPRSGFAYEQYF
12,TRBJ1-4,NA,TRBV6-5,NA,TGTGCCAGCAGGCGGGGTAGTGAAAAACTGTTTTTT,CASRRGSEKLFF
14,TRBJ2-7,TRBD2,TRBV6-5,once,TGTGCCAGCAGTAAGGGACTAGCGACCTACGAGCAGTACTTC,CASSKGLATYEQYF
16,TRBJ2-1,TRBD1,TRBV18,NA,TGTGCCAGCTCACCTGTCGGGACAGGGACCTACAATGAGCAGTTCTTC,CASSPVGTGTYNEQFF
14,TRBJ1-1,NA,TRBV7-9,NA,TGTGCCAGCAGCTTAGAAACACAGAACACTGAAGCTTTCTTT,CASSLETQNTEAFF
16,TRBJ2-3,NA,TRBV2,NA,TGTGCCAGCACGGTGGTTGGTGGGGGGTCGGCAGATACGCAGTATTTT,CASTVVGGGSADTQYF
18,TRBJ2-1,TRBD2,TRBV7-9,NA,TGTGCCAGCAGCACCCTTCACGGAGCGGGGGGCGCCTACAATGAGCAGTTCTTC,CASSTLHGAGGAYNEQFF
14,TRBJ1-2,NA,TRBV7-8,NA,TGTGCCAGCAGCTTACTCGGGGGGAACTATGGCTACACCTTC,CASSLLGGNYGYTF
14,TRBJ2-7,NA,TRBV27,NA,TGTGCCAGCTCCCTCCGGGGTCGTCGATACGAGCAGTACTTC,CASSLRGRRYEQYF
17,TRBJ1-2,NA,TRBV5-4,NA,TGTGCCAGCAGCTTAGGGGGGTGGGGTCGGTCTAACTATGGCTACACCTTC,CASSLGGWGRSNYGYTF
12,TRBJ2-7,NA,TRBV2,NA,TGTGCCAGTAAGGGCACGAACTACGAGCAGTACTTC,CASKGTNYEQYF
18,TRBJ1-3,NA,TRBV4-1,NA,TGCGCCAGCAGCCAAGAGGGAACGGAGTTTCCCTCTGGAAACACCATATATTTT,CASSQEGTEFPSGNTIYF
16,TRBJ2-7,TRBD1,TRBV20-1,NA,TGCAGTGCTAGTGCCGGGACAGGGACTCAAATCTACGAGCAGTACTTC,CSASAGTGTQIYEQYF
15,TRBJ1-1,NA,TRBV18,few,TGTGCCAGCTCACCAGGACAGCCCATGAACACTGAAGCTTTCTTT,CASSPGQPMNTEAFF
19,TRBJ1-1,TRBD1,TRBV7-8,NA,TGTGCCAGCAGCTTAGGGTGGATTTCTAAAGGGGGCATGAACACTGAAGCTTTCTTT,CASSLGWISKGGMNTEAFF
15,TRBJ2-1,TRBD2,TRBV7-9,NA,TGTGCCAGCAGCGGCCGACTAGCAGGCTACAATGAGCAGTTCTTC,CASSGRLAGYNEQFF
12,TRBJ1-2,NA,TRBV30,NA,TGTGCCTGGAGTGTACACCCGGGAGGCTACACCTTC,CAWSVHPGGYTF
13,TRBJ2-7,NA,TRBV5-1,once,TGCGCCAGCAGCTCCACAGGGTCCTACGAGCAGTACTTC,CASSSTGSYEQYF
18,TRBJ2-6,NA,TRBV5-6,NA,TGTGCCAGCAGCTTGTCGGGACTGTTCCTTGAAGGGGCCAACGTCCTGACTTTC,CASSLSGLFLEGANVLTF
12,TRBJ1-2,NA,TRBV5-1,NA,TGCGCCAGCAGCTCAGGGACATTTGGCTACACCTTC,CASSSGTFGYTF
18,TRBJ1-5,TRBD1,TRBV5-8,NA,TGTGCCAGCAGCTTGGATGGGACAGGGGACTATAGCAATCAGCCCCAGCATTTT,CASSLDGTGDYSNQPQHF
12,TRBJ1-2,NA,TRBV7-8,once,TGTGCCAGCAGCGCCAGGGTTTCTGGCTACACCTTC,CASSARVSGYTF
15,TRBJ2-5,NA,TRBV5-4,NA,TGTGCCAGCACCCTGGCGCAGGGAGGAGGAGAGACCCAGTACTTC,CASTLAQGGGETQYF
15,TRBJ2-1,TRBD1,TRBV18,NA,TGTGCCAGCTCACGGACAGGAGATATCAACAATGAGCAGTTCTTC,CASSRTGDINNEQFF
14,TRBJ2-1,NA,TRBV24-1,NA,TGTGCCACCAGTGGAGGGTCCCCCCGATATGAGCAGTTCTTC,CATSGGSPRYEQFF
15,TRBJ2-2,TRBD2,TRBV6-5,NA,TGTGCCAGCAACCGCGGGGGTCCGAACACCGGGGAGCTGTTTTTT,CASNRGGPNTGELFF
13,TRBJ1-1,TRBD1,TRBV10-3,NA,TGTGCCATCAGTCGGGACAGATACACTGAAGCTTTCTTT,CAISRDRYTEAFF
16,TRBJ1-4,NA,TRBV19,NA,TGTGCCAGTAGTCCCAGGGATCGCACCCTCTTAGAAAAACTGTTTTTT,CASSPRDRTLLEKLFF
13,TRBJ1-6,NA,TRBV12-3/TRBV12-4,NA,TGTGCCAGCAGTTTATCCGAAAATTCACCCCTCCACTTT,CASSLSENSPLHF
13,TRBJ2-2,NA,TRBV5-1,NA,TGCGCCAGCAGTATTAGGTTGGACGGGGAGCTGTTTTTT,CASSIRLDGELFF
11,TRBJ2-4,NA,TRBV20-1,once,TGCAGTGTCTGGGCCAAAAACATTCAGTACTTC,CSVWAKNIQYF
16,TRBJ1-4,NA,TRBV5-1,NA,TGCGCCAGCAGCCCCGCCCTGACAGGATCTAATGAAAAACTGTTTTTT,CASSPALTGSNEKLFF
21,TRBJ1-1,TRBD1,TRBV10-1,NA,TGCGCCAGCAGTGAGTCGAAGTGTTGGGACAGTCTATACGGAGGGAACACTGAAGCTTTCTTT,CASSESKCWDSLYGGNTEAFF
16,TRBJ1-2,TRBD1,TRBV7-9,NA,TGTGCCAGCAGCTGGGTCCGGGACAGGGGGCGTCATGGCTACACCTTC,CASSWVRDRGRHGYTF
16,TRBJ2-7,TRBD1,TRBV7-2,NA,TGTGCCAGCAGCTTAGGCCGGGACAGGGCAGTGTACGAGCAGTACTTC,CASSLGRDRAVYEQYF
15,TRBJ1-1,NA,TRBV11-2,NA,TGTGCCAGCAGCTTAGCAGGGACCCTGAACACTGAAGCTTTCTTT,CASSLAGTLNTEAFF
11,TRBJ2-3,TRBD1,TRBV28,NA,TGTGCCAGTTGGGACAGAGATACGCAGTATTTT,CASWDRDTQYF
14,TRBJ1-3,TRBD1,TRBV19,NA,TGTGCCAGTACCCCCGACAGGGTACAGAACACCATATATTTT,CASTPDRVQNTIYF
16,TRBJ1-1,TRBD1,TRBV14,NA,TGTGCCAGCAGCCAGGGGACAGGTGTTATGAACACTGAAGCTTTCTTT,CASSQGTGVMNTEAFF
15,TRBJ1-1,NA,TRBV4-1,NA,TGCGCCAGCAGCCAAACCTTTATGGAACGTGGTGAAGCTTTCTTT,CASSQTFMERGEAFF
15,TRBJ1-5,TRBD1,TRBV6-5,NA,TGTGCCAGCAGATCAGGGGGTATAGGCAATCAGCCCCAGCATTTT,CASRSGGIGNQPQHF
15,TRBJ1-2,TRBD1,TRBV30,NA,TGTGCCTGGAACCTACTGGGACAGGGGGTAGCCGGCTACACCTTC,CAWNLLGQGVAGYTF
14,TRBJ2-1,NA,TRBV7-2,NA,TGTGCCAGCAGCTTAGATCCCGCTTGGAGTGAGCAGTTCTTC,CASSLDPAWSEQFF
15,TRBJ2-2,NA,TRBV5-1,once,TGCGCCAGCAGCTTCTCGGGGACGGGGACCGGGGAGCTGTTTTTT,CASSFSGTGTGELFF
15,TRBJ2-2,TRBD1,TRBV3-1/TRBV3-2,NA,TGTGCCAGCAGCCAGAGACAGGGGAGCACCGGGGAGCTGTTTTTT,CASSQRQGSTGELFF
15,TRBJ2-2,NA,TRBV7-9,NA,TGTGCCAGCAGCTTGTGGCAGGGAGACACCGGGGAGCTGTTTTTT,CASSLWQGDTGELFF
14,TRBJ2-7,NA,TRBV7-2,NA,TGTGCCAGCAGCTTTGGGACCGCCTCCTACGAGCAGTACTTC,CASSFGTASYEQYF
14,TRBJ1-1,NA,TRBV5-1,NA,TGCGCCAGCAGCTTGGGGGGGAAGAACACTGAAGCTTTCTTT,CASSLGGKNTEAFF
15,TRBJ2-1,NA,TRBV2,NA,TGTGCCAGCACCATCGAGGCTACACACTACAATGAGCAGTTCTTC,CASTIEATHYNEQFF
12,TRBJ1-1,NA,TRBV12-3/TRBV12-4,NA,TGTGCCAGCAGTATACAGTTTGGGTCGGCTTTCTTT,CASSIQFGSAFF
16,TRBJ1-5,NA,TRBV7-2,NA,TGTGCCAGCAGCTTAGAATCACTGCGGGGGAATCAGCCCCAGCATTTT,CASSLESLRGNQPQHF
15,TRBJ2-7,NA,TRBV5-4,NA,TGTGCCAGCAGCCAAAGAGGGCCGGGGTCCTACGAGCAGTACTTC,CASSQRGPGSYEQYF